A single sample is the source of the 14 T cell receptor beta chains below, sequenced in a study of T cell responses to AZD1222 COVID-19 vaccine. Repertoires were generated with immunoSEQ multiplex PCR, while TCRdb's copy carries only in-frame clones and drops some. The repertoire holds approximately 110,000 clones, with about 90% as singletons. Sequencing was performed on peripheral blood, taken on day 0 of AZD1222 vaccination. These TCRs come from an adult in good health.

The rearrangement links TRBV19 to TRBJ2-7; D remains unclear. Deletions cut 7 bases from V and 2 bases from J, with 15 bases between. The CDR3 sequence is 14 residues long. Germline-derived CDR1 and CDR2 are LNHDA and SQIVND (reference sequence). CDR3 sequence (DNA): TGTGCCAGTATATCTAGGACGGCTCCCTACGAGCAGTACTTC. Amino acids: CASISRTAPYEQYF. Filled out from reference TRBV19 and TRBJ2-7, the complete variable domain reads DGGITQSPKYLFRKEGQNVTLSCEQNLNHDAMYWYRQDPGQGLRLIYYSQIVNDFQKGDIAEGYSVSREKKESFPLTVTSAQKNPTAFYLCASISRTAPYEQYFGPGTRLTVT.

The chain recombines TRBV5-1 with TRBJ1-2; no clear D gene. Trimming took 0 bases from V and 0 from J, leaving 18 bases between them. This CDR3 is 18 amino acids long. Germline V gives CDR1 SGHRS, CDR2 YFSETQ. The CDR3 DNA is TGCGCCAGCAGCTTGGACGGCAGTTCGGGGTTAGCTAACTATGGCTACACCTTC. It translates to CASSLDGSSGLANYGYTF.

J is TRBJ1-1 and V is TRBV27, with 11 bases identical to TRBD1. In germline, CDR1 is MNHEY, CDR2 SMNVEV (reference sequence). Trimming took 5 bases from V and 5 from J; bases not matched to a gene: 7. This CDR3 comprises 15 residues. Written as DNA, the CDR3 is TGTGCCAGCAGTCGGGACAGGGGGAGGAGGACTGAAGCTTTCTTT. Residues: CASSRDRGRRTEAFF.

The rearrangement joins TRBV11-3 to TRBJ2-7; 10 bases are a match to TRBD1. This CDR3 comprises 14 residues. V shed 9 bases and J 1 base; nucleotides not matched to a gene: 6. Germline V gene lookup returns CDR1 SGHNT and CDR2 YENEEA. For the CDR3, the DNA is TGTGCCAGTGGACGGGACAGGGGATCCTACGAGCAGTACTTC. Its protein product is CASGRDRGSYEQYF.

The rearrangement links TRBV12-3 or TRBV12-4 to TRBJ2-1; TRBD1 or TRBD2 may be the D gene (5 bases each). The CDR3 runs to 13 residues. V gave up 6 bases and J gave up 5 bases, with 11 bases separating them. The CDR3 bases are TGTGCCAGCAGCCCCTCGGGGCACAATGAGCAGTTCTTC. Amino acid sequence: CASSPSGHNEQFF.

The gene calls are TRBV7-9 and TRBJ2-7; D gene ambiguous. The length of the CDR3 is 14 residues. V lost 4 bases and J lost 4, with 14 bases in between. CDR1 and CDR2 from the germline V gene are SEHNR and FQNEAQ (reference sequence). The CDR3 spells CASSSGGSEYEQYF. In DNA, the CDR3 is TGTGCCAGCAGCTCTGGTGGCAGTGAGTACGAGCAGTACTTC. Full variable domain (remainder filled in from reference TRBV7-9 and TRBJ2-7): DTGVSQNPRHKITKRGQNVTFRCDPISEHNRLYWYRQTLGQGPEFLTYFQNEAQLEKSRLLSDRFSAERPKGSFSTLEIQRTEQGDSAMYLCASSSGGSEYEQYFGPGTRLTVT.

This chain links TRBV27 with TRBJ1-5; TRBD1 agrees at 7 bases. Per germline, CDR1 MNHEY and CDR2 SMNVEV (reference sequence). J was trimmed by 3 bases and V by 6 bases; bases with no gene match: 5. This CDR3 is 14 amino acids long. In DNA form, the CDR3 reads TGTGCCAGCAGCCAAGACAGGGTCAATCAGCCCCAGCATTTT. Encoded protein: CASSQDRVNQPQHF.

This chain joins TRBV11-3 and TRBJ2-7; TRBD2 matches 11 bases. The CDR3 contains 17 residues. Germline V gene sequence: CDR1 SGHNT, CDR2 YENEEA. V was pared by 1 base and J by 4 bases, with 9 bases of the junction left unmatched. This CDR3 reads CASSLAALAGGVYEQYF. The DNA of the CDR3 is TGTGCCAGCAGCTTAGCCGCCTTAGCGGGAGGGGTTTACGAGCAGTACTTC. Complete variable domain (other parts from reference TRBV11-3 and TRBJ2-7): EAGVVQSPRYKIIEKKQPVAFWCNPISGHNTLYWYLQNLGQGPELLIRYENEEAVDDSQLPKDRFSAERLKGVDSTLKIQPAELGDSAVYLCASSLAALAGGVYEQYFGPGTRLTVT.

CDR3 DNA sequence: TGTGCCATCAGGGGGCAGGGTGTCCACGAGCAGTACTTC. The encoded protein is CAIRGQGVHEQYF. This sequence joins TRBV10-3 and TRBJ2-7, with a weak D call TRBD1 (5 bases). The CDR3 consists of 13 residues. Trimming left V 6 bases short and J 5 bases short, with 14 bases between. Germline V gives CDR1 ENHRY, CDR2 SYGVKD.

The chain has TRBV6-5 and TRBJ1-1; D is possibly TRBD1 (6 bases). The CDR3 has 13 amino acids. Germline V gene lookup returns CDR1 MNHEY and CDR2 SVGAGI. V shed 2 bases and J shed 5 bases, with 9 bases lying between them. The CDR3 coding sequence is TGTGCCAGCAGTTACATCCAGGGGACTGAAGCTTTCTTT. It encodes CASSYIQGTEAFF.

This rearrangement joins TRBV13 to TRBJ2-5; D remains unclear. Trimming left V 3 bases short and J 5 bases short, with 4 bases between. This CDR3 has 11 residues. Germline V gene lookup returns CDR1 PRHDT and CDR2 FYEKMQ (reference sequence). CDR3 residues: CASSFGETQYF. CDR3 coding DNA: TGTGCCAGCAGCTTTGGGGAGACCCAGTACTTC.

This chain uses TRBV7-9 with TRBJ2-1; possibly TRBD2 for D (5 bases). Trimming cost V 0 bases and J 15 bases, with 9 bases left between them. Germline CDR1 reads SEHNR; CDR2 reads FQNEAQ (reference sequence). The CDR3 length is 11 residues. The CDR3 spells CASSLARGRFF. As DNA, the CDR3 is TGTGCCAGCAGCTTAGCCCGGGGTCGGTTCTTC.

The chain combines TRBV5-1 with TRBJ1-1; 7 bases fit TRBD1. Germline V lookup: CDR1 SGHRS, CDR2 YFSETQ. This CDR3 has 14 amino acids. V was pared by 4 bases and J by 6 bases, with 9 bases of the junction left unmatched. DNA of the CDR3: TGCGCCAGCAGCCTGGGGCACAGGGGCGCTGAAGCTTTCTTT. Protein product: CASSLGHRGAEAFF.

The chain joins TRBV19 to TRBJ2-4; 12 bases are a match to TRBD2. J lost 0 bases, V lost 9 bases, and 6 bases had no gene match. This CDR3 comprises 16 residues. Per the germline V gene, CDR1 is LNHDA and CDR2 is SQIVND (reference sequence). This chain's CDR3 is CASLGLAGIAKNIQYF. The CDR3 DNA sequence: TGTGCCAGCCTCGGACTAGCGGGGATAGCCAAAAACATTCAGTACTTC.